A selection of T cell receptor beta chains follows, all from one sample in a study of molecular identifiers for immune sequencing clone quantification. TCRdb reprocessed the PCR reads with MiXCR, giving one entry per CDR3 protein. The sample includes some 590,000 distinct CDR3 sequences, less than 30% of them seen just once. The sample comprised naive CD8+ T cells from blood, with Jurkat cell RNA spiked in. The receptors shown here come from a human donor in good health. Some libraries in this study had Jurkat cell RNA spiked in. The CDR3 runs from the conserved cysteine through the conserved F or W. Fields, in order: J gene, V gene, D gene, clone size, CDR3 length, CDR3 DNA, CDR3 protein. D genes are given only for firm matches. Size values are once, few and many counts, or a class for expanded clones, and some rows have none.

TRBJ2-5 TRBV20-1 - many 13 TGCAGTGCTAGACTGGGGTACCAAGAGACCCAGTACTTC CSARLGYQETQYF
TRBJ1-2 TRBV19 - few 15 TGTGCCAGTAGTCCCCCAGAGGGACCCAACTATGGCTACACCTTC CASSPPEGPNYGYTF
TRBJ2-7 TRBV14 TRBD2 - 15 TGTGCCAGCAGCCACCAAGCGGGAGGGACGGGCGAGCAGTACTTC CASSHQAGGTGEQYF
TRBJ2-1 TRBV20-1 TRBD2 - 15 TGCAGTGCTAGACCGCTAGCGGGAGACCACAATGAGCAGTTCTTC CSARPLAGDHNEQFF
TRBJ2-7 TRBV24-1 - - 11 TGTGCCACCAGTGATGCATGGCAGCAGTACTTC CATSDAWQQYF
TRBJ2-1 TRBV9 - few 16 TGTGCCAGCAGCGAACACGCTGACATCTCCTACAATGAGCAGTTCTTC CASSEHADISYNEQFF
TRBJ2-3 TRBV12-3/TRBV12-4 TRBD2 few 18 TGTGCCAGCAGTTTAGGTGGTCCGAGCGGGAGGATCTCAGATACGCAGTATTTT CASSLGGPSGRISDTQYF
TRBJ2-7 TRBV3-1 - few 15 TGTGCCAGCAGCCAAGCTAAAGCGGGCACATACGAGCAGTACTTC CASSQAKAGTYEQYF
TRBJ2-1 TRBV6-6 TRBD1 few 17 TGTGCCAGCAGTTACGGCCCGACAGGGTATACCTACAATGAGCAGTTCTTC CASSYGPTGYTYNEQFF
TRBJ1-6 TRBV7-2 - - 18 TGTGCCAGCAGCTTAGACCCCAGGAGGACCGATCTTAATTCACCCCTCCACTTT CASSLDPRRTDLNSPLHF
TRBJ2-7 TRBV7-8 TRBD2 many 14 TGTGCCAGCAGCTTACTCCGGGGAGGGTCCGAGCAGTACTTC CASSLLRGGSEQYF
TRBJ2-7 TRBV6-2/TRBV6-3 TRBD1 many 18 TGTGCCAGCAGCAGCCCGGGACAGGGTGTTTGGCCCCCCTACGAGCAGTACTTC CASSSPGQGVWPPYEQYF
TRBJ2-1 TRBV7-9 - few 13 TGTGCCAGCAGCTTGTCCCGTGCCAATGAGCAGTTCTTC CASSLSRANEQFF
TRBJ2-1 TRBV4-1 - - 12 TGCGCCAGCAGCCAAGTCCTGGGTGAGCAGTTCTTC CASSQVLGEQFF
TRBJ1-1 TRBV7-9 - many 14 TGTGCCAGCAGCTCAACTCTCAGCCGGGGGGAAGCTTTCTTT CASSSTLSRGEAFF
TRBJ1-1 TRBV19 - few 12 TGTGCCAGTAGTCTAGGGAACTCTGAAGCTTTCTTT CASSLGNSEAFF
TRBJ2-6 TRBV7-9 TRBD1 - 20 TGTGCCAGCAGCTTATGGACAGGGGGCCTTATGGGATCTGGGGCCAACGTCCTGACTTTC CASSLWTGGLMGSGANVLTF
TRBJ2-7 TRBV4-1 - - 13 TGCGCCAGCAGCCAAGATCTTCAGCAGGAGCAGTACTTC CASSQDLQQEQYF
TRBJ2-7 TRBV7-9 - - 16 TGTGCCAGCAGCCCGCGAGGGGGGAGGGCCGGCTACGAGCAGTACTTC CASSPRGGRAGYEQYF
TRBJ2-3 TRBV29-1 - many 14 TGCAGCGTCACCGACGGTTCTAGCACAGATACGCAGTATTTT CSVTDGSSTDTQYF